A single sample gave rise to the 27 T cell receptor beta chains below, sequenced in a study of shared clonotypes between healthy human individuals. The protocol was immunoSEQ multiplex PCR, while the TCRdb copy is restricted to in-frame clones and leaves out a portion. The sample lists about 2.3 million clones, 85% to 95% occurring once. Sequencing was done on a sample of naive CD4+ T cells from PBMCs. The subset is: CD45RA+ positively selected. The receptor set was obtained from a man younger than 30 in good health. Some clones in this sample may be carry-over from other donors' samples.

This chain joins TRBV6-1 and TRBJ2-2; TRBD2 matches at 8 bases. Looked up from germline, CDR1 is MNHNS and CDR2 is SASEGT. CDR3 size: 14 residues. V was clipped by 7 bases and J by 1 base; unmatched bases: 2. CDR3 coding DNA: TGTGCCAGCAACCTAGCGGGGAACACCGGGGAGCTGTTTTTT. This translates into CASNLAGNTGELFF.

The chain is built from TRBV5-1 and TRBJ2-7, with D perhaps TRBD2 (6 bases). The length of the CDR3 is 16 residues. V was cut by 0 bases and J by 3 bases, with 16 bases left in between. CDR1 SGHRS and CDR2 YFSETQ come from the germline V gene. CDR3 in DNA: TGCGCCAGCAGCTTGGGGGGGGTCCCGGCCAGCTACGAGCAGTACTTC. Amino acid sequence: CASSLGGVPASYEQYF.

The table lists this clone with a few counts. V usage is TRBV6-5 and J usage is TRBJ1-2; D not resolved. This CDR3 region has 11 residues. The germline V gene encodes CDR1 MNHEY and CDR2 SVGAGI. With 8 bases removed from V and 5 bases from J, the gap between germline ends came to 9 bases. The CDR3 DNA sequence: TGTGCCAGCGGAGCGAAGTATGGCTACACCTTC. This encodes CASGAKYGYTF.

This chain joins TRBV7-6 and TRBJ2-7, with D maybe TRBD1 (6 bases). The CDR3 spans 13 residues. CDR1 SGHVS and CDR2 FNYEAQ come from the germline V gene. The germline V and J ends were trimmed by 4 bases and 4 bases, with 11 bases remaining between them. DNA for the CDR3: TGTGCCAGCAGCTGGACAGATATATACGAGCAGTACTTC. It is translated as CASSWTDIYEQYF.

This chain links TRBV14 with TRBJ2-5; D is ambiguous. The CDR3 loop spans 13 amino acids. Germline CDR1 reads SGHDN; CDR2 reads FVKESK. V was pared by 0 bases and J by 4 bases, with 6 bases between. CDR3: CASSQDLGETQYF. The CDR3 nucleotides read TGTGCCAGCAGCCAAGATCTTGGAGAGACCCAGTACTTC.

The genes are TRBV7-9 and TRBJ1-3; D gene uncertain. With 4 bases removed from V and 5 bases from J, the gap between germline ends came to 21 bases. The CDR3 is 17 amino acids. CDR1 and CDR2 from the germline V gene are SEHNR and FQNEAQ (reference sequence). The CDR3 sequence is CASSSISDQAGRNTIYF. The CDR3 nucleotides read TGTGCCAGCAGCTCTATCTCCGATCAGGCGGGTAGAAACACCATATATTTT.

Here the CDR3 reads CASSLSGPGSEQYF. CDR3 DNA: TGTGCCAGCAGTTTAAGCGGCCCGGGATCCGAGCAGTACTTC. The chain couples TRBV6-6 to TRBJ2-7; tentative D call: TRBD2 (5 bases). The CDR3 has 14 amino acids. Germline lookup yields CDR1 MNHNY and CDR2 SVGAGI (reference sequence). V shed 4 bases and J shed 6 bases, with 16 bases lying between them.

The J gene is TRBJ2-5, the V gene TRBV6-5; possibly TRBD1 or TRBD2 for D (5 bases each). Germline CDR1 MNHEY, CDR2 SVGAGI. Trimming stripped 2 bases from V and 1 base from J, with 11 bases between. There are 15 residues in the CDR3. CDR3 region: CASSYVGAVQETQYF. For the CDR3, the DNA is TGTGCCAGCAGTTACGTCGGGGCTGTCCAAGAGACCCAGTACTTC.

CDR3 in amino acids: CASSVLQGQSYNEQFF. CDR3 bases: TGTGCCAGCAGCGTACTCCAGGGCCAGTCCTACAATGAGCAGTTCTTC. V is TRBV9 and J is TRBJ2-1; D perhaps matches TRBD1 (5 bases). Trimming removed 1 base from V and 1 base from J, with 12 bases in between. CDR1 SGDLS and CDR2 YYNGEE come from the germline V gene. CDR3 size: 16 residues.

The V gene is TRBV7-9, the J gene TRBJ1-1; maybe TRBD1 (5 bases). Germline V gene data show CDR1 as SEHNR and CDR2 as FQNEAQ (reference sequence). The CDR3 contains 15 residues. V was shortened by 5 bases and J by 6 bases, with 19 bases between the two germline ends. CDR3 nucleotide sequence: TGTGCCAGCAGCACATGGGACGTCCGGTGGGCTGAAGCTTTCTTT. Its protein product is CASSTWDVRWAEAFF.

As for this clone: An end of the junction differs from the germline gene, which may be a read error. The CDR3 sequence: CASSIAGAQETQYF. The CDR3 DNA reads as TGTGCCAGCAGCATAGCGGGGGCGCAAGAGACCCAGTACTTC. This chain uses TRBV7-9 with TRBJ2-5, with TRBD2 matching 9 bases. The germline V gene has CDR1 SEHNR and CDR2 FQNEAQ (reference sequence). This CDR3 is 14 amino acids long.

The table lists this clone with a count of one. The chain employs TRBV27 and TRBJ2-3; D not certain. This CDR3 is 13 amino acids long. Germline V gives CDR1 MNHEY, CDR2 SMNVEV (reference sequence). The ends were cut back, 1 base at V and 6 bases at J, with 8 bases in the middle. DNA for the CDR3: TGTGCCAGCAGTTTATTGGGCTTGGATACGCAGTATTTT. Its protein is CASSLLGLDTQYF.

The chain combines TRBV27 with TRBJ1-5, with 7 bases lining up with TRBD1. V dropped 5 bases and J dropped 4; count of bases not matched to a gene: 8. Looked up from germline, CDR1 is MNHEY and CDR2 is SMNVEV (reference sequence). This CDR3 has 15 residues. In DNA, the CDR3 is TGTGCCAGCAGTATTTCCCCGACAGGGAATCAGCCCCAGCATTTT. This gives the protein CASSISPTGNQPQHF.

As concerns this clone: Other DNA sequences in the same sample also yield this CDR3. The chain couples TRBV7-2 to TRBJ1-5; D is ambiguous. Trimming took 5 bases from V and 3 from J, leaving 14 bases between them. Per the germline V gene, CDR1 is SGHTA and CDR2 is FQGNSA. The CDR3 is made up of 15 amino acids. The CDR3 reads CASSPQGGSNQPQHF. The CDR3 nucleotides are TGTGCCAGCAGCCCCCAAGGAGGGTCCAATCAGCCCCAGCATTTT.

The V and J genes are TRBV25-1 and TRBJ1-2; TRBD1 matches 10 bases. V gave up 6 bases and J gave up 5 bases; unmatched junction bases: 12. The length of the CDR3 is 16 residues. Germline CDR1 MGHDK, CDR2 SYGVNS. The CDR3: CASSGNPGQGNYGYTF. The CDR3 DNA is TGTGCCAGCAGCGGGAATCCGGGACAGGGGAATTATGGCTACACCTTC.

V gene TRBV29-1 combines with J gene TRBJ2-7, with D unclear. This CDR3 is built from 12 residues. Deletions cut 0 bases from V and 2 bases from J, with 5 bases between. CDR1 and CDR2 (germline): SQVTM, ANQGSEA. For the CDR3, the DNA is TGCAGCGTTGAAGATCTCCCCTACGAGCAGTACTTC. Translated, it gives CSVEDLPYEQYF.

The chain couples TRBV7-9 to TRBJ1-3; unclear D gene. Looked up from germline, CDR1 is SEHNR and CDR2 is FQNEAQ (reference sequence). This CDR3 region has 14 residues. The V gene lost 1 base and the J gene lost 4 bases, with 8 bases spanning the gap. This CDR3 reads CASSLVLPGNTIYF. DNA for the CDR3: TGTGCCAGCAGCTTAGTGCTCCCCGGAAACACCATATATTTT.

The chain recombines TRBV7-3 with TRBJ1-2; D not resolved. The V gene lost 0 bases and the J gene lost 8 bases, with 10 bases spanning the gap. The CDR3 length is 13 residues. The germline V gene has CDR1 SGHTA and CDR2 FQGTGA. CDR3 nucleotides: TGTGCCAGCAGCTTAACCTGGGCGGCAGGCTACACCTTC. Encoded protein: CASSLTWAAGYTF.

This clone was seen a single time. J is TRBJ2-4 and V is TRBV6-1, with D tentatively TRBD1 (5 bases). Trimming stripped 4 bases from V and 0 bases from J, with 13 bases between. Germline loops: CDR1 MNHNS, CDR2 SASEGT. This CDR3 has 16 residues. In DNA form, the CDR3 reads TGTGCCAGCAGTGGTAGACAGACCCTAGCCAAAAACATTCAGTACTTC. It specifies CASSGRQTLAKNIQYF.

J is TRBJ2-2 and V is TRBV5-1, with 10 bases identical to TRBD1. Germline CDR1 reads SGHRS; CDR2 reads YFSETQ. CDR3 length: 16 residues. V was pared by 4 bases and J by 5 bases, with 8 bases of the junction left unmatched. Written as DNA, the CDR3 is TGCGCCAGCAGCAGTCGACAGGGGGCGCGGACCGGGGAGCTGTTTTTT. It specifies CASSSRQGARTGELFF.

This chain links TRBV30 with TRBJ1-4; 10 bases map to TRBD1. V shed 2 bases, J shed 7 bases, and the junction held 4 bases outside the gene matches. Germline lookup yields CDR1 GTSNPN and CDR2 SVGIG (reference sequence). This CDR3 is built from 14 residues. The CDR3, as DNA: TGTGCCTGGAGTTATGGACAGGGGGGTGAAAAACTGTTTTTT. Translating gives CAWSYGQGGEKLFF. The full variable domain, with the rest looked up from reference TRBV30 and TRBJ1-4, is SQTIHQWPATLVQPVGSPLSLECTVEGTSNPNLYWYRQAAGRGLQLLFYSVGIGQISSEVPQNLSASRPQDRQFILSSKKLLLSDSGFYLCAWSYGQGGEKLFFGSGTQLSVL.

The chain recombines TRBV11-2 with TRBJ2-5; TRBD2 might be the D (6 bases). Trimming took off 3 bases at V and 4 bases at J, with 15 bases between the two ends. The CDR3 sequence is 15 residues long. Germline V gives CDR1 SGHAT, CDR2 FQNNGV. The chain's CDR3 is CASSLVGGMGETQYF. The DNA for the CDR3 is TGTGCCAGCAGCTTGGTGGGCGGGATGGGAGAGACCCAGTACTTC.

On this clone itself: Other nucleotide sequences in the sample specify the same CDR3. The gene calls are TRBV6-5 and TRBJ1-1; 8 bases agree with TRBD1. Germline V gene data show CDR1 as MNHEY and CDR2 as SVGAGI. The V gene end was trimmed by 3 bases and the J gene end by 5 bases; junction bases not matched to a gene: 8. The CDR3 consists of 15 residues. CDR3 DNA sequence: TGTGCCAGCAGTTATAGCAGGACAGGGAGAACTGAAGCTTTCTTT. Translating it yields CASSYSRTGRTEAFF.

The rearrangement uses TRBV5-1 and TRBJ2-5; 8 bases line up with TRBD2. CDR1 and CDR2 (germline): SGHRS, YFSETQ. The length of the CDR3 is 15 residues. V lost 1 base to trimming and J lost 7 bases; unmatched junction nucleotides: 9. The CDR3 sequence is CASSLSSGREGTQYF. The CDR3 DNA is TGCGCCAGCAGCTTGTCTAGCGGCCGGGAGGGGACCCAGTACTTC.

V is TRBV10-1 and J is TRBJ2-7; possibly TRBD1 or TRBD2 for D (5 bases each). V was clipped by 8 bases and J by 2 bases, with 16 bases between them. The length of the CDR3 is 14 residues. Germline assignment: CDR1 WNHNN and CDR2 SYGVQD (reference sequence). In DNA, the CDR3 is TGCGCCAGCGCCTCCGGGACCGCTACCTACGAGCAGTACTTC. Its translation is CASASGTATYEQYF.

The V gene is TRBV6-1, the J gene TRBJ2-7; D unresolved. The germline V gene encodes CDR1 MNHNS and CDR2 SASEGT. The CDR3 loop spans 13 amino acids. Trimming took 4 bases from V and 3 from J, leaving 10 bases between them. As DNA, the CDR3 is TGTGCCAGCAGTGTAAGGCCGATCTACGAGCAGTACTTC. It encodes CASSVRPIYEQYF.

Comment on this clone: This CDR3 is also generated by other DNA sequences in the sample. The J gene is TRBJ2-7, the V gene TRBV28, with TRBD2 matching over 7 bases. Germline lookup yields CDR1 MDHEN and CDR2 SYDVKM. The length of the CDR3 is 13 residues. The trim removed 5 bases at V and 4 bases at J, leaving 5 bases unmatched. CDR3 bases: TGTGCCAGCAGTCTCGGGGGGAGTTACGAGCAGTACTTC. Its protein is CASSLGGSYEQYF.